The source of this T cell receptor (beta chain) is a study of blood T cell repertoires in COVID-19. Study context: Sources were T cells, B-cell-depleted T cells, or PBMCs; the material itself was cDNA or gDNA.

This clone showed up just a few times. CDR1 is LNHDA, CDR2 SQIVND, per germline (reference sequence). The CDR3 is made up of 13 amino acids. Trimming cost V 5 bases and J 6 bases, with 13 bases left between them. The method was immunoSEQ multiplex PCR; TCRdb's version includes in-frame clones alone and lacks a portion of them. Of roughly 61,000 clones listed, over 70% are singletons. The sequenced sample consisted of peripheral blood. The clonotype originates from a woman aged 70-85 years with acute or convalescent COVID-19. The V and J genes are TRBV19 and TRBJ1-1; no clear D gene. CDR3 nucleotides: TGTGCCAGTAGTCCCCGGGGAATCCCTGAAGCTTTCTTT. This gives the protein CASSPRGIPEAFF. The full variable domain, in which reference TRBV19 and TRBJ1-1 provide the parts outside the CDR3, is DGGITQSPKYLFRKEGQNVTLSCEQNLNHDAMYWYRQDPGQGLRLIYYSQIVNDFQKGDIAEGYSVSREKKESFPLTVTSAQKNPTAFYLCASSPRGIPEAFFGQGTRLTVV.